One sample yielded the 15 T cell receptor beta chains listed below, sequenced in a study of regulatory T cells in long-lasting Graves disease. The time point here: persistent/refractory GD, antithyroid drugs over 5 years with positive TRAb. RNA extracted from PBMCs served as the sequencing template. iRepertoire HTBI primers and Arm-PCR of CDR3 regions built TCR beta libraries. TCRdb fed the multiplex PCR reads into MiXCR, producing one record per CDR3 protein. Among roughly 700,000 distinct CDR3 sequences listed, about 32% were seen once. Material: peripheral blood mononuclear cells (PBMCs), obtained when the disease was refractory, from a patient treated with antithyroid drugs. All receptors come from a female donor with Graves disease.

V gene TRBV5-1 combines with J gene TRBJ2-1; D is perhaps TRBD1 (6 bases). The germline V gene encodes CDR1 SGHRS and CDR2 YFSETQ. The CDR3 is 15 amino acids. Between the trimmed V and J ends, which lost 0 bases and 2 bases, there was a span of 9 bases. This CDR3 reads CASSLEDSTYNEQFF. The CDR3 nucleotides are TGCGCCAGCAGCTTGGAGGACAGTACCTACAATGAGCAGTTCTTC.

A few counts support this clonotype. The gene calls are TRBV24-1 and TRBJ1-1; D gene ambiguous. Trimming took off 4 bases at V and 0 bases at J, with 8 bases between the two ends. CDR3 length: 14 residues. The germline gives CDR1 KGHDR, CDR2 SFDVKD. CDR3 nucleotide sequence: TGTGCCACCAGTGAATCGACGGTGAACACTGAAGCTTTCTTT. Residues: CATSESTVNTEAFF.

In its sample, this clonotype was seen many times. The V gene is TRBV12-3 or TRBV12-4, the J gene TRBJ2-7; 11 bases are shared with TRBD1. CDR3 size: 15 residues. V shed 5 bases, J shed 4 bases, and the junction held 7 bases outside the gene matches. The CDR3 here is CASSLRTGGGYEQYF. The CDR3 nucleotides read TGTGCCAGCAGTCTGCGGACAGGGGGCGGGTACGAGCAGTACTTC.

This CDR3 reads CSARRDIILNTEAFF. The DNA for the CDR3 is TGCAGTGCTAGGCGGGACATAATTCTGAACACTGAAGCTTTCTTT. The chain uses TRBV20-1 and TRBJ1-1, with a possible D match to TRBD1 (6 bases). Looked up from germline, CDR1 is DFQATT and CDR2 is SNEGSKA (reference sequence). V lost 3 bases, J lost 0 bases, and 14 bases lay in between. This CDR3 is 15 amino acids long.

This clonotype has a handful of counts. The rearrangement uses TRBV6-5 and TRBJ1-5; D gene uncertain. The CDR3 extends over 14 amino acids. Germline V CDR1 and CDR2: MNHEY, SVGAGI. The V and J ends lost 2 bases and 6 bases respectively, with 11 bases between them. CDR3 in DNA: TGTGCCAGCAGTTACGGGTTGGCCGGTCAGCCCCAGCATTTT. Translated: CASSYGLAGQPQHF.

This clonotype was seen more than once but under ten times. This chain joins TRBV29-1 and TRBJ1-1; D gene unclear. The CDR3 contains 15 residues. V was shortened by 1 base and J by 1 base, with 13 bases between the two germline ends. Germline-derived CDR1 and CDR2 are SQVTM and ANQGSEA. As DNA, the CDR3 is TGCAGCGTTGAAGTGGGGAACGCAAGGAACACTGAAGCTTTCTTT. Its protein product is CSVEVGNARNTEAFF.

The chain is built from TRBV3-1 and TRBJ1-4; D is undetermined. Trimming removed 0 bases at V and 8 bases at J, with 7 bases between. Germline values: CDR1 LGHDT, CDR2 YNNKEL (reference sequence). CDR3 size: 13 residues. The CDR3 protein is CASSQDRGEKLFF. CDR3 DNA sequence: TGTGCCAGCAGCCAAGATCGCGGAGAAAAACTGTTTTTT.

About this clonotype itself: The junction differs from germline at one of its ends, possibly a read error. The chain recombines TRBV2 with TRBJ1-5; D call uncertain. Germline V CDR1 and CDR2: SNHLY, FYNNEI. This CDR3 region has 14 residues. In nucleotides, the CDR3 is TGTGTCAGCACCGGGAGCTATAGCAATCAGCCCCAGCATTTT. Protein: CVSTGSYSNQPQHF.

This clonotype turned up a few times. DNA of the CDR3: TGTGCCAGCAGTTCTTCACAGGGGGCCCTCCAGCCCCAGCATTTT. It yields the protein CASSSSQGALQPQHF. The V and J genes are TRBV12-3 or TRBV12-4 and TRBJ1-5; 9 bases agree with TRBD1. V shed 4 bases, J shed 7 bases, and the junction held 8 bases outside the gene matches. The CDR3 runs to 15 residues.

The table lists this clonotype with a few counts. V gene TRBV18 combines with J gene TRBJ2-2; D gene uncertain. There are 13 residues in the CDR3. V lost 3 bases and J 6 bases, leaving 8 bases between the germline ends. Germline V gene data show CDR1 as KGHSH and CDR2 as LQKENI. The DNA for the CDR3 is TGTGCCAGCTCACCGTCGTGGGCCGGGGAGCTGTTTTTT. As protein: CASSPSWAGELFF.

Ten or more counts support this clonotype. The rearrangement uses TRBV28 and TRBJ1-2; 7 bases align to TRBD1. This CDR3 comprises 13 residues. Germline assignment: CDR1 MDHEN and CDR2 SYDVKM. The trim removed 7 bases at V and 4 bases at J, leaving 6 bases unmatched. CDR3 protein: CASTETGTYGYTF. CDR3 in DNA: TGTGCCAGCACCGAGACAGGGACCTATGGCTACACCTTC.

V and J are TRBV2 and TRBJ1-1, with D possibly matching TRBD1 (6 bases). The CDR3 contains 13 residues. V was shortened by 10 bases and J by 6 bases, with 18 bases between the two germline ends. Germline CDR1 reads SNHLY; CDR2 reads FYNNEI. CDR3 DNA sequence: TGTGCCAAGAGACAAACAGGGAAGTCTGAAGCTTTCTTT. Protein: CAKRQTGKSEAFF. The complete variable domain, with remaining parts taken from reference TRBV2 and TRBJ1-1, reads EPEVTQTPSHQVTQMGQEVILRCVPISNHLYFYWYRQILGQKVEFLVSFYNNEISEKSEIFDDQFSVERPDGSNFTLKIRSTKLEDSAMYFCAKRQTGKSEAFFGQGTRLTVV.

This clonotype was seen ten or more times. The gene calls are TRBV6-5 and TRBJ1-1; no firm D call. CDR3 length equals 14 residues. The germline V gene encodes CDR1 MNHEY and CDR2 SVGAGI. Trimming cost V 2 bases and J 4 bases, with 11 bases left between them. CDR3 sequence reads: CASSYTPLGTEAFF. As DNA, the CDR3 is TGTGCCAGCAGTTACACACCCTTGGGCACTGAAGCTTTCTTT.

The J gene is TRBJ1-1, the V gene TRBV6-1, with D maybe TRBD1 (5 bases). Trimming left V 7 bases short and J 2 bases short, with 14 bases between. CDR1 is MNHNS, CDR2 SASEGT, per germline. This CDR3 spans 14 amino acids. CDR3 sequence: CASTIVGGNTEAFF. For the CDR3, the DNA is TGTGCCAGCACGATAGTCGGGGGAAACACTGAAGCTTTCTTT.

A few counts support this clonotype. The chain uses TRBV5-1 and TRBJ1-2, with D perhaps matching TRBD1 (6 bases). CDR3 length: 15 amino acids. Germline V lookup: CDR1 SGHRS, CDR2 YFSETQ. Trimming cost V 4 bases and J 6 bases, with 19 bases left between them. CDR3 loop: CASSPLNGGGNGYTF. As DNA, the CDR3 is TGCGCCAGCAGCCCCCTGAATGGAGGGGGTAATGGCTACACCTTC.